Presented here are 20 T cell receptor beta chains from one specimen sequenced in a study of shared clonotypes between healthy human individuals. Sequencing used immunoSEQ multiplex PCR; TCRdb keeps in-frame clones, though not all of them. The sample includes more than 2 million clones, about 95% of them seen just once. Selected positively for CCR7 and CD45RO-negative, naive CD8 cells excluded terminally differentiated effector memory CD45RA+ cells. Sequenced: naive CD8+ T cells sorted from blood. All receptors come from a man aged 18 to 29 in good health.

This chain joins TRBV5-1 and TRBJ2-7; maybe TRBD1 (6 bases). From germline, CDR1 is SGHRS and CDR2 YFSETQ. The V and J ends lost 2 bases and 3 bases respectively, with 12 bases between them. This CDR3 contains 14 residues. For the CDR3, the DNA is TGCGCCAGCAGCTTACAGGGTCAGTTCTACGAGCAGTACTTC. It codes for CASSLQGQFYEQYF. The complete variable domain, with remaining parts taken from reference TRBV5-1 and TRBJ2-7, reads KAGVTQTPRYLIKTRGQQVTLSCSPISGHRSVSWYQQTPGQGLQFLFEYFSETQRNKGNFPGRFSGRQFSNSRSEMNVSTLELGDSALYLCASSLQGQFYEQYFGPGTRLTVT.

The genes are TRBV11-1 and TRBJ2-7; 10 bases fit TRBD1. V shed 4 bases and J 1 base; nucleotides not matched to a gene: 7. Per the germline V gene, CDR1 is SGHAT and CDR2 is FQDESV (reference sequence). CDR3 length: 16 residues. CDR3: CASSYTGTGASYEQYF. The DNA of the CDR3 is TGTGCCAGCAGCTACACCGGGACAGGGGCTTCCTACGAGCAGTACTTC.

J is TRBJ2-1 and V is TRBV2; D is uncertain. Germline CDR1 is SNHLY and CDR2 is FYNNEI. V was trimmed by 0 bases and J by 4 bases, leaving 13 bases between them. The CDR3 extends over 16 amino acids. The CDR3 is CASSEASEPHYNEQFF. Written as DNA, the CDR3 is TGTGCCAGCAGTGAAGCGTCTGAGCCGCATTACAATGAGCAGTTCTTC. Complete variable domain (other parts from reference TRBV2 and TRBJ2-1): EPEVTQTPSHQVTQMGQEVILRCVPISNHLYFYWYRQILGQKVEFLVSFYNNEISEKSEIFDDQFSVERPDGSNFTLKIRSTKLEDSAMYFCASSEASEPHYNEQFFGPGTRLTVL.

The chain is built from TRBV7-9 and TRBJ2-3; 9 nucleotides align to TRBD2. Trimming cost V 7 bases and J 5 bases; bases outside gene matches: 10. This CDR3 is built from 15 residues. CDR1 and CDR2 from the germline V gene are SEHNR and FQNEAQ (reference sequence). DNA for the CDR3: TGTGCCAGCACCCATGTGGCGGGGGGGGAAGATACGCAGTATTTT. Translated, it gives CASTHVAGGEDTQYF.

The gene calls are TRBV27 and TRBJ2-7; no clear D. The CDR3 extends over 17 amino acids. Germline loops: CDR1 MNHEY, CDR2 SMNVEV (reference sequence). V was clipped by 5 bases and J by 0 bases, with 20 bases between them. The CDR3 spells CASSPTPPERSSYEQYF. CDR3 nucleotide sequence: TGTGCCAGCAGTCCCACGCCCCCGGAGAGGAGCTCCTACGAGCAGTACTTC.

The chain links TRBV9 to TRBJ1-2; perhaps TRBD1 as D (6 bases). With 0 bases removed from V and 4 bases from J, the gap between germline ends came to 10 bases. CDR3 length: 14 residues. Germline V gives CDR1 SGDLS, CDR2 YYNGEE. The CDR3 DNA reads TGTGCCAGCAGCGTAGGGGGCAGGGGCTATGGCTACACCTTC. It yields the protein CASSVGGRGYGYTF.

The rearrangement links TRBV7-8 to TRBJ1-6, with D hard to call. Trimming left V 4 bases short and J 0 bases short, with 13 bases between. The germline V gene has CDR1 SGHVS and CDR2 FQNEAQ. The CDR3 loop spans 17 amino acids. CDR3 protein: CASSSDLGSSYNSPLHF. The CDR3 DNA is TGTGCCAGCAGCTCCGACCTGGGTAGCTCCTATAATTCACCCCTCCACTTT.

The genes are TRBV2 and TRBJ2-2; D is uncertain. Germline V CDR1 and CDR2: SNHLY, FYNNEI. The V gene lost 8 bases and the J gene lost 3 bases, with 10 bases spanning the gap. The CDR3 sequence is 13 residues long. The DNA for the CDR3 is TGTGCCAGCCGGTCTGTCGACACCGGGGAGCTGTTTTTT. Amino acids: CASRSVDTGELFF.

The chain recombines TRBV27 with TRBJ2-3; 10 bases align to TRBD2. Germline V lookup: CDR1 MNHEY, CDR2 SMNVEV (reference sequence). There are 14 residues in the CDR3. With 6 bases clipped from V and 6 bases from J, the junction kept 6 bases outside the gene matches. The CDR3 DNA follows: TGTGCCAGCAGCCCAGAACTAGCGGGGGATACGCAGTATTTT. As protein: CASSPELAGDTQYF.

CDR3 DNA: TGTGCCTGGAGCCCTGAGTTTAACTATGGCTACACCTTC. The encoded protein is CAWSPEFNYGYTF. The chain employs TRBV30 and TRBJ1-2; D gene uncertain. V gave up 3 bases and J gave up 1 base, with 9 bases separating them. Germline CDR1 is GTSNPN and CDR2 is SVGIG (reference sequence). The CDR3 runs to 13 residues. Full variable domain (remainder filled in from reference TRBV30 and TRBJ1-2): SQTIHQWPATLVQPVGSPLSLECTVEGTSNPNLYWYRQAAGRGLQLLFYSVGIGQISSEVPQNLSASRPQDRQFILSSKKLLLSDSGFYLCAWSPEFNYGYTFGSGTRLTVV.

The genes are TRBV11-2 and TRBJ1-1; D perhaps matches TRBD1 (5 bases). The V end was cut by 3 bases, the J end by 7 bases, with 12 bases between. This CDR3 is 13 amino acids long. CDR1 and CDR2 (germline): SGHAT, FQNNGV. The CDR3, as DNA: TGTGCCAGCAGCTTCGGGACCGAACTTGAAGCTTTCTTT. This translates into CASSFGTELEAFF.

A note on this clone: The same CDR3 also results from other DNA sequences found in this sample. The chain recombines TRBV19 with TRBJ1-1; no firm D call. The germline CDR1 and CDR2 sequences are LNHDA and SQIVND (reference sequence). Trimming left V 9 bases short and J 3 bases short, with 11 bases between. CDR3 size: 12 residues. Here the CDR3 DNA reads TGTGCCAGCAGAGTCGGGGACACTGAAGCTTTCTTT. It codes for CASRVGDTEAFF.

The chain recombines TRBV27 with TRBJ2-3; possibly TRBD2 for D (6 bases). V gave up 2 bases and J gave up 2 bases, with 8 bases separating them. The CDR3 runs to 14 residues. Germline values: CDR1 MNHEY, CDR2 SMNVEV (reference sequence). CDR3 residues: CASSLEDYTDTQYF. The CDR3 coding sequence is TGTGCCAGCAGTTTAGAGGACTACACAGATACGCAGTATTTT.

CDR3 loop: CASSQDDNLSKGELFF. The CDR3 DNA reads as TGTGCCAGCAGCCAAGATGACAACCTAAGTAAGGGGGAGCTGTTTTTT. The chain employs TRBV4-2 and TRBJ2-2; D is ambiguous. The CDR3 has 16 residues. V shed 0 bases and J shed 8 bases, with 16 bases lying between them. Germline V gene lookup returns CDR1 LGHNA and CDR2 YNFKEQ.

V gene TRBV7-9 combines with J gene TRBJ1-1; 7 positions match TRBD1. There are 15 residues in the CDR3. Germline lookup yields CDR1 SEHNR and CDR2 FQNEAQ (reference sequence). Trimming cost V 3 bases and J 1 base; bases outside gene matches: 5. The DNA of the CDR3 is TGTGCCAGCAGCTTTGGACAGGCTTGGAACACTGAAGCTTTCTTT. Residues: CASSFGQAWNTEAFF.

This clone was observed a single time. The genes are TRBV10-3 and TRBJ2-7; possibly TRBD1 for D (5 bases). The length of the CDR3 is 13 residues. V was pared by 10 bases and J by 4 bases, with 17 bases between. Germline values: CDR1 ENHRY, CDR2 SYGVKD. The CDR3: CATQGAVPYEQYF. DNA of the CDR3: TGTGCCACCCAAGGGGCGGTTCCGTACGAGCAGTACTTC.

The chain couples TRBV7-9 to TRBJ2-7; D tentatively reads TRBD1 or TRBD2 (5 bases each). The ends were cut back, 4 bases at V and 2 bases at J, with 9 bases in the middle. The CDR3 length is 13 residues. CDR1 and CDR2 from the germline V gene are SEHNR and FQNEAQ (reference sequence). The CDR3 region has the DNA TGTGCCAGCAGCTGGGGGACGGCCTACGAGCAGTACTTC. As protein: CASSWGTAYEQYF.

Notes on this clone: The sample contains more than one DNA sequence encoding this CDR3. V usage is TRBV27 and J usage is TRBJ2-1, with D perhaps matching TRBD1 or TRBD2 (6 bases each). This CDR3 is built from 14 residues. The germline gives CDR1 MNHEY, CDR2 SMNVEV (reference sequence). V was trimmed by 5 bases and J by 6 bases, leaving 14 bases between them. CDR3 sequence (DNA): TGTGCCAGCAGTGCCGGGGGCGCCGGCAATGAGCAGTTCTTC. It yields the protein CASSAGGAGNEQFF.

CDR3 bases: TGTGCCAGCGGGGCATTGGGATCCTACAATGAGCAGTTCTTC. Translated, it gives CASGALGSYNEQFF. The rearrangement joins TRBV14 to TRBJ2-1; tentative D call: TRBD1 (5 bases). The CDR3 has 14 amino acids. Germline CDR1 SGHDN, CDR2 FVKESK. V was pared by 8 bases and J by 1 base, with 12 bases between.

The CDR3 sequence: CASSQAGSLADTQYF. CDR3 coding DNA: TGTGCCAGCAGCCAAGCCGGGAGTCTGGCAGATACGCAGTATTTT. This rearrangement joins TRBV14 to TRBJ2-3; possible D gene TRBD2, 6 bases. The CDR3 is 15 residues long. V dropped 1 base and J dropped 4 bases, with 12 bases sitting between them. The germline V gene has CDR1 SGHDN and CDR2 FVKESK.